The table lists the clone carrying this TCR beta chain with many counts. Its target is not known. MiXCR, applied by TCRdb to the 5' RACE reads, yields one record per CDR3 protein. The repertoire consists of 100,000 to 150,000 distinct CDR3 sequences, with around 6.7% occurring once and the leading ten covering roughly 2.8%. This entry is derived from a study of T cells after yellow fever vaccination. Study conclusions and caveats: Within FACS-sorted repertoires, abundant clonotypes contaminating from the bulk population could be present. Most clones from primary vaccination were detected again post-booster (about 95% CD4, 88% CD8).

Germline CDR1 is SGHRS and CDR2 is YFSETQ. The CDR3 extends over 15 amino acids. V lost 0 bases and J lost 4, with 11 bases in between. The specimen was CD4+ T cells sorted from PBMCs, collected about 41 days after the first yellow fever vaccination. This clonotype was obtained from a man between 18 and 29 years old who received the YFV17D yellow fever vaccine. The chain links TRBV5-1 to TRBJ1-3; TRBD1 might be the D (6 bases). CDR3 in amino acids: CASSLEWGQGNTIYF. CDR3 bases: TGCGCCAGCAGCTTGGAATGGGGGCAAGGAAACACCATATATTTT.